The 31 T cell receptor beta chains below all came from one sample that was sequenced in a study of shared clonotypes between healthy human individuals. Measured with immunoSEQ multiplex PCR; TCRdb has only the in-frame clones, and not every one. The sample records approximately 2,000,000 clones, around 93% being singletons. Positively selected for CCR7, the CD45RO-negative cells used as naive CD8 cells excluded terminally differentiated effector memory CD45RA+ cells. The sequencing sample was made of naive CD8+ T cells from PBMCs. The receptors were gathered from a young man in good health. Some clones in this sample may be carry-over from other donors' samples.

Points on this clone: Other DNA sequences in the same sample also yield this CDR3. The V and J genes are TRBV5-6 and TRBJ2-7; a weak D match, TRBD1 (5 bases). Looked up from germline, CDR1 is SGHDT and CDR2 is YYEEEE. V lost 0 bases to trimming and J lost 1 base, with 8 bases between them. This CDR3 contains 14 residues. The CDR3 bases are TGTGCCAGCAGCTTGGGGCAGGGTTCCTACGAGCAGTACTTC. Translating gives CASSLGQGSYEQYF. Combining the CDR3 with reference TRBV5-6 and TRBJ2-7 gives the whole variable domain DAGVTQSPTHLIKTRGQQVTLRCSPKSGHDTVSWYQQALGQGPQFIFQYYEEEERQRGNFPDRFSGHQFPNYSSELNVNALLLGDSALYLCASSLGQGSYEQYFGPGTRLTVT.

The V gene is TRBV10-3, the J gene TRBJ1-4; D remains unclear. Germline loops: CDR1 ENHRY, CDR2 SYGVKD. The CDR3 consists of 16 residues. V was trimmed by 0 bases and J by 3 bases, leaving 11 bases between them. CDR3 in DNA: TGTGCCATCAGTGAGTCCCAGGAGGAGGCTAATGAAAAACTGTTTTTT. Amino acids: CAISESQEEANEKLFF.

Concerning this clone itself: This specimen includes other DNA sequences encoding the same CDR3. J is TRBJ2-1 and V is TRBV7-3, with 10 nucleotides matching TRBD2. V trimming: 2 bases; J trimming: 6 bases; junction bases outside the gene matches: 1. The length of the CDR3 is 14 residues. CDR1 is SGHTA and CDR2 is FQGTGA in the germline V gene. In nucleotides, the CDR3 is TGTGCCAGCAGCTTATTAGCGGGAGGCAATGAGCAGTTCTTC. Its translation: CASSLLAGGNEQFF. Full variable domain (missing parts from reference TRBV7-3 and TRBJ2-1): GAGVSQTPSNKVTEKGKYVELRCDPISGHTALYWYRQSLGQGPEFLIYFQGTGAADDSGLPNDRFFAVRPEGSVSTLKIQRTERGDSAVYLCASSLLAGGNEQFFGPGTRLTVL.

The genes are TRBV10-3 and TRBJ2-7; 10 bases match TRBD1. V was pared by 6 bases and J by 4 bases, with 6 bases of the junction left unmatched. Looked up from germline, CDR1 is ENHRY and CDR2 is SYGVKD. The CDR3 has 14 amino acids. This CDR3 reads CAIRETGGKYEQYF. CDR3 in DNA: TGTGCCATCAGGGAGACAGGGGGCAAATACGAGCAGTACTTC.

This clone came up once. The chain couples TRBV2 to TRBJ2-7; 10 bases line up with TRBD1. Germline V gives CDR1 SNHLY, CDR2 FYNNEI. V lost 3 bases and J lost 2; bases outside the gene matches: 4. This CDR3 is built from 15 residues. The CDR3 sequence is CASSDPGQGTYEQYF. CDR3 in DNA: TGTGCCAGCAGTGATCCGGGACAGGGGACCTACGAGCAGTACTTC.

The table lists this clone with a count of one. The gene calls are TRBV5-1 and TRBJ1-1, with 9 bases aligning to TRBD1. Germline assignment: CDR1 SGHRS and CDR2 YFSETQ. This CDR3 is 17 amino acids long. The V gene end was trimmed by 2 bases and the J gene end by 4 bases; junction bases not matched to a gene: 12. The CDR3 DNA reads TGCGCCAGCAGCTTCACAGGGGGCCCTCAAAGGGGCACTGAAGCTTTCTTT. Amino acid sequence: CASSFTGGPQRGTEAFF.

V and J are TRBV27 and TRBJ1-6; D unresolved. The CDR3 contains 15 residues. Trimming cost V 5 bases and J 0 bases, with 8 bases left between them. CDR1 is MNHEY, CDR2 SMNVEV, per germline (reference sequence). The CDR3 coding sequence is TGTGCCAGCAGTGGGCAGTCCTCCTATAATTCACCCCTCCACTTT. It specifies CASSGQSSYNSPLHF.

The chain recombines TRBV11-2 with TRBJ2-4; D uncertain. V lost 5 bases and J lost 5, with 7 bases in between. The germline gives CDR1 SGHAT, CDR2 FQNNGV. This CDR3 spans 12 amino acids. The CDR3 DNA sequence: TGTGCCAGCAGCCCCCCCCAAAACATTCAGTACTTC. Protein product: CASSPPQNIQYF.

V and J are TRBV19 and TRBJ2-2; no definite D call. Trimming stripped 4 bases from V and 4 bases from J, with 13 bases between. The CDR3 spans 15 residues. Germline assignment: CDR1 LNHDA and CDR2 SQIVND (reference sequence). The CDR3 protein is CASSKYRSGTGELFF. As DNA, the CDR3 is TGTGCCAGTAGTAAATACAGATCCGGCACCGGGGAGCTGTTTTTT.

The CDR3 sequence: CASRSRAPRGYGYTF. CDR3 sequence (DNA): TGTGCCAGTAGATCCCGGGCCCCGCGAGGCTATGGCTACACCTTC. This rearrangement joins TRBV19 to TRBJ1-2; D gene ambiguous. The V gene lost 6 bases and the J gene lost 4 bases, with 18 bases spanning the gap. The CDR3 contains 15 residues. Per germline, CDR1 LNHDA and CDR2 SQIVND (reference sequence).

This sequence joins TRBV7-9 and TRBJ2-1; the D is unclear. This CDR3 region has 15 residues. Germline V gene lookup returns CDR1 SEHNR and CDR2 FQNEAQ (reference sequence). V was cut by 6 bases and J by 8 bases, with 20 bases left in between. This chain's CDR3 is CASRPPSLPRDEQFF. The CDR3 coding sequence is TGTGCCAGCAGGCCTCCTTCTCTGCCACGCGATGAGCAGTTCTTC.

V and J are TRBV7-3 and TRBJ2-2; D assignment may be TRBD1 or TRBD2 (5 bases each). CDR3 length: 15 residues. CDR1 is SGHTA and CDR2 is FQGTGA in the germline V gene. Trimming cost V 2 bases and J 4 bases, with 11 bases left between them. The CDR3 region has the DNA TGTGCCAGCAGCTTAGCTGGGGGACGCACCGGGGAGCTGTTTTTT. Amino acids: CASSLAGGRTGELFF.

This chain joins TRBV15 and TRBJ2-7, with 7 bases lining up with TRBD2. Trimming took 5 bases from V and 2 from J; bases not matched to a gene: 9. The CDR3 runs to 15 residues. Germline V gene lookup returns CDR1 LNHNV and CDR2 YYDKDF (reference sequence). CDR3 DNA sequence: TGTGCCACCAGCCCCCGGGGCGGGGGTGCCTACGAGCAGTACTTC. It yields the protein CATSPRGGGAYEQYF.

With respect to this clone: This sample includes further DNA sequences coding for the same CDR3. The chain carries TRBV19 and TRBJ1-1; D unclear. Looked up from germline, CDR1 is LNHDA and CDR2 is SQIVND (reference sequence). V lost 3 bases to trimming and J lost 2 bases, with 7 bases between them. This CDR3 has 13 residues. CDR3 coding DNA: TGTGCCAGTAGTATTCCCGGCAACACTGAAGCTTTCTTT. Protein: CASSIPGNTEAFF.

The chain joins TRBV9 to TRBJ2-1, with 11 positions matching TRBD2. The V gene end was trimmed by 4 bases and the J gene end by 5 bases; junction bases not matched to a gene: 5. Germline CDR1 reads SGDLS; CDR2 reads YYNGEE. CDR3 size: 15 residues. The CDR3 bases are TGTGCCAGCAGCTTGACTAGCGGGGAGCACAATGAGCAGTTCTTC. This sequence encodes CASSLTSGEHNEQFF.

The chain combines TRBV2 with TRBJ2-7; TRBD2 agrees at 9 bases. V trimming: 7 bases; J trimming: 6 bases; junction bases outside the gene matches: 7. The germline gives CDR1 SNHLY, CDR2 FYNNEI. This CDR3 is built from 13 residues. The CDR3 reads CASTGLASREQYF. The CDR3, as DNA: TGTGCCAGCACGGGACTAGCTAGCCGCGAGCAGTACTTC. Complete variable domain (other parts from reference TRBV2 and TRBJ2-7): EPEVTQTPSHQVTQMGQEVILRCVPISNHLYFYWYRQILGQKVEFLVSFYNNEISEKSEIFDDQFSVERPDGSNFTLKIRSTKLEDSAMYFCASTGLASREQYFGPGTRLTVT.

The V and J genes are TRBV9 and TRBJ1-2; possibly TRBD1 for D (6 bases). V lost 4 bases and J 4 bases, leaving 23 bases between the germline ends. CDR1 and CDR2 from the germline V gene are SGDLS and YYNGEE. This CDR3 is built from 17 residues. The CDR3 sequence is CASSPGGGTHPGYGYTF. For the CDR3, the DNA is TGTGCCAGCAGCCCCGGGGGGGGGACACACCCCGGCTATGGCTACACCTTC.

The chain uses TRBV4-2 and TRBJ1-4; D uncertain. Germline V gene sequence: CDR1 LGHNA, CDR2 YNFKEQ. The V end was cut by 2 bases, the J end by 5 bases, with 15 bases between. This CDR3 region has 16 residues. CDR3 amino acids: CASSQSPDMTNEKLFF. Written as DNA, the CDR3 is TGTGCCAGCAGCCAATCCCCTGATATGACGAATGAAAAACTGTTTTTT.

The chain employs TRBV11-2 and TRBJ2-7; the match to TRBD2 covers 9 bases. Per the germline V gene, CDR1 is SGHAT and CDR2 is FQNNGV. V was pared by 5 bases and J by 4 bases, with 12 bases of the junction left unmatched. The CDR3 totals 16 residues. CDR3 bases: TGTGCCAGCAGCCCGACCTTAGCGGGAGAGCTATACGAGCAGTACTTC. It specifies CASSPTLAGELYEQYF.

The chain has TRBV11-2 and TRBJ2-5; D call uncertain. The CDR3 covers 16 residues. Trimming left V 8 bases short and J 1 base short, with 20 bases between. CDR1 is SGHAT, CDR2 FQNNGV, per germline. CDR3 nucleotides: TGTGCCAGCCAGCTTAGGGCGATGACACTCCAAGAGACCCAGTACTTC. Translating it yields CASQLRAMTLQETQYF.

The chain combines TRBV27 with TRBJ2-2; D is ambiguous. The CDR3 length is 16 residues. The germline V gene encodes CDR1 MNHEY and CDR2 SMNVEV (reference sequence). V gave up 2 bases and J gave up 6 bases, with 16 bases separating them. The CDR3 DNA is TGTGCCAGCAGTTTAGTTTCCGGGTACCGTCCCGGGGAGCTGTTTTTT. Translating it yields CASSLVSGYRPGELFF.

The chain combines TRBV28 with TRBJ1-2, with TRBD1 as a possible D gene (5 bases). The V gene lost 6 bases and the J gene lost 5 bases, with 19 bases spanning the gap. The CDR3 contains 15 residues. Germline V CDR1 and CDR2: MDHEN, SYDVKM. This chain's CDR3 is CASSDTRDGKYGYTF. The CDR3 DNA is TGTGCCAGCAGCGACACCCGGGACGGTAAATATGGCTACACCTTC.

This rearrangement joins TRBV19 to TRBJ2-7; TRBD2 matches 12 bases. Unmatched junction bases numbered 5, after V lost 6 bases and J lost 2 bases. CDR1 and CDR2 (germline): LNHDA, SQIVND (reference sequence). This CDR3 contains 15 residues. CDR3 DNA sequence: TGTGCCAGTAGCCTTCTAGCGGGAGGGACCTACGAGCAGTACTTC. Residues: CASSLLAGGTYEQYF. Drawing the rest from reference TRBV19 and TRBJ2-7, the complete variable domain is DGGITQSPKYLFRKEGQNVTLSCEQNLNHDAMYWYRQDPGQGLRLIYYSQIVNDFQKGDIAEGYSVSREKKESFPLTVTSAQKNPTAFYLCASSLLAGGTYEQYFGPGTRLTVT.

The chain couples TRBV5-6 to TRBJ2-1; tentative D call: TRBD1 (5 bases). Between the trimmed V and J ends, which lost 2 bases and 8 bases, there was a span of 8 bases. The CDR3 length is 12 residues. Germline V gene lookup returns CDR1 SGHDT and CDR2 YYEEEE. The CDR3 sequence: CASSLMGHEQFF. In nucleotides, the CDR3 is TGTGCCAGCAGCTTAATGGGGCATGAGCAGTTCTTC. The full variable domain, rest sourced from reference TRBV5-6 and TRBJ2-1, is DAGVTQSPTHLIKTRGQQVTLRCSPKSGHDTVSWYQQALGQGPQFIFQYYEEEERQRGNFPDRFSGHQFPNYSSELNVNALLLGDSALYLCASSLMGHEQFFGPGTRLTVL.

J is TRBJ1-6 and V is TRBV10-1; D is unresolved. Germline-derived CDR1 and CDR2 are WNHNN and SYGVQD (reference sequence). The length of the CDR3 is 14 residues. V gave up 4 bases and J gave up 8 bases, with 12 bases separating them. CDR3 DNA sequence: TGCGCCAGCAGTGCGGGTGACACGGATTCACCCCTCCACTTT. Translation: CASSAGDTDSPLHF.

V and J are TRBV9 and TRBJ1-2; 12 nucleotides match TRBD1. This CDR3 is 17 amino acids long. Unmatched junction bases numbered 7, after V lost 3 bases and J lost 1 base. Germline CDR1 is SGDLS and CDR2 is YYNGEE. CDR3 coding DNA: TGTGCCAGCAGCGCGACCGGGACAGGGGGCTTTAACTATGGCTACACCTTC. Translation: CASSATGTGGFNYGYTF.

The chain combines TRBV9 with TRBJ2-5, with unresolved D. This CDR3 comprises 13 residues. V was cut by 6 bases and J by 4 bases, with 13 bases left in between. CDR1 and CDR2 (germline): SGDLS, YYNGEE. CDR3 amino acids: CASNGYVGETQYF. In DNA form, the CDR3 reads TGTGCCAGCAATGGATATGTTGGAGAGACCCAGTACTTC.

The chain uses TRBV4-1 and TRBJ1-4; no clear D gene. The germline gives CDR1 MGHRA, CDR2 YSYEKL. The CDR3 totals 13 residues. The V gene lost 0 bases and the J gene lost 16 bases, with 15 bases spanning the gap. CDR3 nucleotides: TGCGCCAGCAGCCAAGAAGGAGGAGGAGGAACGTTTTTT. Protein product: CASSQEGGGGTFF.

CDR3 nucleotides: TGTGCCAGCAGCGCCCAGACGACTACTACAGATACGCAGTATTTT. This translates into CASSAQTTTTDTQYF. The gene calls are TRBV7-2 and TRBJ2-3; tentative D call: TRBD2 (5 bases). From germline, CDR1 is SGHTA and CDR2 FQGNSA. With 5 bases removed from V and 3 bases from J, the gap between germline ends came to 15 bases. The CDR3 consists of 15 residues.

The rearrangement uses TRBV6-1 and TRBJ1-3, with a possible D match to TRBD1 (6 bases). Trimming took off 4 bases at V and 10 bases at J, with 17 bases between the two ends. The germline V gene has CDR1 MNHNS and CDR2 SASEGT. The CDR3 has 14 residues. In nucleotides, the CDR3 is TGTGCCAGCAGTGCAAACAGGGAACGAGTGACCATATATTTT. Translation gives CASSANRERVTIYF.

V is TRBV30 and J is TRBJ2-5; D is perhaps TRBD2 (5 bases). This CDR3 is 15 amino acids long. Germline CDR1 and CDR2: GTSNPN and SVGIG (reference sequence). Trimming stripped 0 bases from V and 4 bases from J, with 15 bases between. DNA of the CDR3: TGTGCCTGGAGTGTACTGGGTTTCGGAGGAGAGACCCAGTACTTC. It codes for CAWSVLGFGGETQYF.